Described below is a single T cell receptor (beta chain) sequence and its context. The antigen is not known. This CDR3 has 12 amino acids. The germline CDR1 and CDR2 sequences are KGHSH and LQKENI. V lost 2 bases, J lost 10 bases, and 9 bases lay in between. This record belongs to a study of cytomegalovirus exposure and HLA in healthy donors. Study-level results: Roughly uniform depth of sequencing across donors was assumed in presence/absence analyses.

Primers for the PCR totalled 60 Vbeta and 13 Jbeta. Here immunoSEQ multiplex PCR was the method, and the copy in TCRdb shows in-frame clones only, minus some. The sample lists 100,000 to 120,000 clones, 65% to 85% seen once, with 5.4% in the top ten. The material sequenced was PBMCs. This receptor was identified in a woman aged 25 to 45 in good health and CMV-seropositive. The chain is built from TRBV18 and TRBJ2-1; TRBD2 is a possible D gene (5 bases). As DNA, the CDR3 is TGTGCCAGCTCACCATTTTTAGCGGAGCAGTTCTTC. Translated: CASSPFLAEQFF.